This T cell receptor beta chain originates from a study of cytomegalovirus exposure and HLA in healthy donors. Study context: The 90 to 150 validation repertoires used the same platform as the approximately 700 first-cohort repertoires, a later analysis reported. Findings and caveats of the study: The authors listed around 150 TCR beta chains as cytomegalovirus-associated. A later analysis found first-cohort TCR clusters tended to co-occur in the 120 validation repertoires.

A remark on this clone: The target antigen is unknown.

The donors were part of the validation cohort of 120 subjects. That cohort was separate from the first cohort, which comprised 700 or so subjects. The CDR3 covers 17 residues. Germline CDR1 reads MDHEN; CDR2 reads SYDVKM. Germline trimming cut 5 bases from V and 2 bases from J; bases unmatched to any gene: 9. Profiled with immunoSEQ multiplex PCR; TCRdb holds only in-frame clones, not every one. The sample records 110,000 to 150,000 clones, approximately 94% being singletons. Sequenced sample: PBMCs. The source of this sequence is a man aged 18 to 29 in good health and CMV-seropositive. The V and J genes are TRBV28 and TRBJ2-7; the match to TRBD2 covers 13 bases. Here the CDR3 DNA reads TGTGCCAGCAGTCCGCGGACTAGCGGGAGCCCCCCCTACGAGCAGTACTTC. It is translated as CASSPRTSGSPPYEQYF. Full variable domain (missing parts from reference TRBV28 and TRBJ2-7): DVKVTQSSRYLVKRTGEKVFLECVQDMDHENMFWYRQDPGLGLRLIYFSYDVKMKEKGDIPEGYSVSREKKERFSLILESASTNQTSMYLCASSPRTSGSPPYEQYFGPGTRLTVT.